A single sample is the source of the 26 T cell receptor beta chains below, sequenced in a study of a mutant IDH1 vaccine in newly diagnosed glioma. Which antigens these TCRs recognize remains unknown. Time point given: week 23, last vaccination. Doses consisted of 300 ug of mutant IDH1 20-mer peptide each, paired with topical imiquimod. Profiled with immunoSEQ multiplex PCR; TCRdb holds only in-frame clones, not every one. The sample carries 35,000 to 50,000 clones, roughly 90% recorded once. Sequencing used PBMCs, obtained from a glioma patient whose treatment included an IDH1 peptide vaccine. These receptor sequences come from a man in his fifties with glioma.

The chain joins TRBV6-1 to TRBJ1-1; 9 nucleotides agree with TRBD1. Germline lookup yields CDR1 MNHNS and CDR2 SASEGT. Trimming at V came to 1 base and at J to 11 bases, leaving 2 bases not matched to a gene. The CDR3 sequence is 12 residues long. CDR3 nucleotide sequence: TGTGCCAGCAGTGAAGACAGGGGGCTGGCTTTCTTT. It codes for CASSEDRGLAFF.

The V gene is TRBV18, the J gene TRBJ1-1; no clear D gene. V shed 1 base and J shed 5 bases, with 8 bases lying between them. The CDR3 covers 13 residues. Germline CDR1 reads KGHSH; CDR2 reads LQKENI. DNA of the CDR3: TGTGCCAGCTCACCACAGGGAGGGACTGAAGCTTTCTTT. This gives the protein CASSPQGGTEAFF.

This sequence joins TRBV5-1 and TRBJ2-5, with unresolved D. V was cut by 0 bases and J by 5 bases, with 11 bases left in between. Germline CDR1 reads SGHRS; CDR2 reads YFSETQ. The CDR3 consists of 14 residues. CDR3 residues: CASSLAFLGETQYF. The CDR3 nucleotides are TGCGCCAGCAGCTTGGCGTTCTTGGGTGAGACCCAGTACTTC. The variable domain in full, completed from reference TRBV5-1 and TRBJ2-5, reads KAGVTQTPRYLIKTRGQQVTLSCSPISGHRSVSWYQQTPGQGLQFLFEYFSETQRNKGNFPGRFSGRQFSNSRSEMNVSTLELGDSALYLCASSLAFLGETQYFGPGTRLLVL.

This chain joins TRBV6-5 and TRBJ2-7; 8 positions match TRBD2. V trimming: 7 bases; J trimming: 2 bases; junction bases outside the gene matches: 10. There are 15 residues in the CDR3. CDR1 is MNHEY and CDR2 is SVGAGI in the germline V gene. The CDR3 sequence: CASIAAAGGTYEQYF. CDR3 DNA sequence: TGTGCCAGCATTGCGGCGGCGGGAGGAACCTACGAGCAGTACTTC.

V and J are TRBV9 and TRBJ1-6; D perhaps matches TRBD1 (6 bases). CDR1 is SGDLS, CDR2 YYNGEE, per germline. V lost 0 bases, J lost 5 bases, and 6 bases lay in between. The CDR3 covers 14 residues. For the CDR3, the DNA is TGTGCCAGCAGCGTAGCAGGGGATAATTCACCCCTCCACTTT. The encoded protein is CASSVAGDNSPLHF. The full variable domain, with the rest looked up from reference TRBV9 and TRBJ1-6, is DSGVTQTPKHLITATGQRVTLRCSPRSGDLSVYWYQQSLDQGLQFLIQYYNGEERAKGNILERFSAQQFPDLHSELNLSSLELGDSALYFCASSVAGDNSPLHFGNGTRLTVT.

The J gene is TRBJ2-5, the V gene TRBV7-9, with a tentative D call TRBD1 (5 bases). Trimming took 2 bases from V and 3 from J, leaving 10 bases between them. The CDR3 is made up of 14 amino acids. Germline lookup yields CDR1 SEHNR and CDR2 FQNEAQ (reference sequence). The CDR3 is CASSLRGREETQYF. The CDR3 bases are TGTGCCAGCAGCTTACGTGGCAGGGAAGAGACCCAGTACTTC.

The V call is TRBV10-1, the J call TRBJ1-1, with 9 bases lining up with TRBD1. The germline CDR1 and CDR2 sequences are WNHNN and SYGVQD (reference sequence). Unmatched junction bases numbered 15, after V lost 5 bases and J lost 11 bases. This CDR3 has 15 amino acids. DNA for the CDR3: TGCGCCAGCAGTCCGACCCCCTCGGACAGGGGACGGGCTTTCTTT. The encoded protein is CASSPTPSDRGRAFF.

The chain recombines TRBV5-1 with TRBJ1-5, with D tentatively TRBD1 (5 bases). The CDR3 consists of 14 residues. Germline V gene lookup returns CDR1 SGHRS and CDR2 YFSETQ. Trimming stripped 7 bases from V and 4 bases from J, with 15 bases between. The CDR3 here is CASAPDRPNQPQHF. Written as DNA, the CDR3 is TGCGCCAGCGCCCCTGACAGACCAAATCAGCCCCAGCATTTT.

The chain joins TRBV9 to TRBJ2-2; 10 bases are a match to TRBD1. Looked up from germline, CDR1 is SGDLS and CDR2 is YYNGEE. The V gene end was trimmed by 3 bases and the J gene end by 6 bases; junction bases not matched to a gene: 5. The CDR3 extends over 15 amino acids. The CDR3 is CASSATGGHAGELFF. The CDR3 DNA follows: TGTGCCAGCAGCGCGACAGGGGGCCACGCCGGGGAGCTGTTTTTT. Full variable domain (remainder filled in from reference TRBV9 and TRBJ2-2): DSGVTQTPKHLITATGQRVTLRCSPRSGDLSVYWYQQSLDQGLQFLIQYYNGEERAKGNILERFSAQQFPDLHSELNLSSLELGDSALYFCASSATGGHAGELFFGEGSRLTVL.

This chain uses TRBV7-9 with TRBJ1-2, with TRBD1 as a possible D gene (6 bases). This CDR3 has 12 residues. CDR1 and CDR2 (germline): SEHNR, FQNEAQ (reference sequence). The ends were cut back, 4 bases at V and 8 bases at J, with 11 bases in the middle. CDR3 sequence reads: CASSSRGRGYTF. DNA for the CDR3: TGTGCCAGCAGCTCGAGGGGGAGAGGCTACACCTTC.

The chain has TRBV4-3 and TRBJ1-4; 10 bases are shared with TRBD1. The CDR3 consists of 17 residues. Looked up from germline, CDR1 is LGHNA and CDR2 is YSLEER. V trimming: 4 bases; J trimming: 6 bases; junction bases outside the gene matches: 11. Written as DNA, the CDR3 is TGCGCCAGCAGCCGACAGGGACAGGGGTATACGTATGAAAAACTGTTTTTT. Encoded protein: CASSRQGQGYTYEKLFF.

This clone was recorded once. This chain connects TRBV27 to TRBJ2-5; D remains unclear. The J call could be wrong; TRBJ2-7 is a better fit for the DNA end. This CDR3 comprises 15 residues. Germline CDR1 and CDR2: MNHEY and SMNVEV (reference sequence). The CDR3 here is CASSQNSLLPYEQYF. For the CDR3, the DNA is TGTGCCAGCAGCCAAAACTCTTTACTACCCTACGAGCAGTACTTC.

This CDR3 reads CASSEGPGGTRRETQYF. The CDR3 DNA follows: TGTGCCAGCAGTGAAGGTCCTGGGGGAACCCGGCGGGAGACCCAGTACTTC. The J gene is TRBJ2-5, the V gene TRBV6-1, with D tentatively TRBD1 or TRBD2 (5 bases each). This CDR3 region has 17 residues. Per germline, CDR1 MNHNS and CDR2 SASEGT. Trimming left V 1 base short and J 5 bases short, with 20 bases between.

The rearrangement links TRBV7-2 to TRBJ2-7; 7 nucleotides line up with TRBD1. CDR1 is SGHTA, CDR2 FQGNSA, per germline. The CDR3 is 13 amino acids. V was pared by 4 bases and J by 3 bases, with 3 bases of the junction left unmatched. As DNA, the CDR3 is TGTGCCAGCAGCTCGGGACAGTACTACGAGCAGTACTTC. Its translation: CASSSGQYYEQYF.

The V call is TRBV4-1, the J call TRBJ2-3; D is undetermined. Trimming removed 1 base from V and 0 bases from J, with 11 bases in between. This CDR3 comprises 16 residues. Germline CDR1 and CDR2: MGHRA and YSYEKL. Written as DNA, the CDR3 is TGCGCCAGCAGCCAAGGCACCACCAGTAGCACAGATACGCAGTATTTT. It translates to CASSQGTTSSTDTQYF.

The V gene is TRBV28, the J gene TRBJ1-6, with D perhaps matching TRBD1 (6 bases). The CDR3 is made up of 17 amino acids. Per germline, CDR1 MDHEN and CDR2 SYDVKM. The ends were cut back, 3 bases at V and 10 bases at J, with 22 bases in the middle. The CDR3, as DNA: TGTGCCAGCAGTTTCAGGGGCCGCGGCGTAATTGGATCACCCCTCCACTTT. This translates into CASSFRGRGVIGSPLHF.

This chain uses TRBV28 with TRBJ1-5; D gene unclear. The CDR3 covers 12 residues. Deletions cut 3 bases from V and 6 bases from J, with 6 bases between. Germline CDR1 MDHEN, CDR2 SYDVKM. In DNA, the CDR3 is TGTGCCAGCAGTTTTGCGGGTCAGCCCCAGCATTTT. Translating it yields CASSFAGQPQHF.

This chain joins TRBV5-8 and TRBJ2-7; D may be TRBD1 (6 bases). CDR3 length equals 15 residues. Germline-derived CDR1 and CDR2 are SGHTS and YDEGEE. The V and J ends lost 7 bases and 1 base respectively, with 18 bases between them. This CDR3 reads CASPPGQVQSYEQYF. The CDR3 coding sequence is TGTGCCAGCCCCCCGGGACAAGTCCAATCCTACGAGCAGTACTTC.

The chain joins TRBV13 to TRBJ1-6, with 9 bases matching TRBD1. Per the germline V gene, CDR1 is PRHDT and CDR2 is FYEKMQ (reference sequence). The trim removed 4 bases at V and 9 bases at J, leaving 4 bases unmatched. The CDR3 loop spans 14 amino acids. CDR3 region: CASSSRQGGSPLHF. DNA for the CDR3: TGTGCCAGCAGCTCCCGACAGGGGGGTTCACCCCTCCACTTT.

V gene TRBV6-6 combines with J gene TRBJ2-1, with 7 bases matching TRBD1. The V and J ends lost 4 bases and 0 bases, in that order; junction bases with no gene match: 3. The germline V gene has CDR1 MNHNY and CDR2 SVGAGI (reference sequence). This CDR3 comprises 15 residues. Written as DNA, the CDR3 is TGTGCCAGCAGTTCCCGGGACAGCTCCTACAATGAGCAGTTCTTC. Its translation is CASSSRDSSYNEQFF.

Here the CDR3 reads CASSVTGGADTGELFF. The DNA of the CDR3 is TGTGCCAGCAGCGTCACCGGGGGGGCGGACACCGGGGAGCTGTTTTTT. V gene TRBV9 combines with J gene TRBJ2-2, with TRBD2 matching 8 bases. This CDR3 is 16 amino acids long. CDR1 and CDR2 from the germline V gene are SGDLS and YYNGEE. V lost 2 bases to trimming and J lost 3 bases; unmatched junction nucleotides: 6.

The chain recombines TRBV27 with TRBJ2-7, with 7 bases lining up with TRBD1. CDR1 and CDR2 from the germline V gene are MNHEY and SMNVEV (reference sequence). The CDR3 contains 14 residues. After removal of 6 bases from V and 3 bases from J, the junction contained 8 bases not matched to a gene. The CDR3 is CASSRPGQSYEQYF. CDR3 in DNA: TGTGCCAGCAGCCGACCGGGACAGAGCTACGAGCAGTACTTC.

The chain employs TRBV7-2 and TRBJ1-4; 9 bases are a match to TRBD1. The V segment lost 5 bases and the J segment 3 bases; nucleotides outside the gene matches: 4. The CDR3 is made up of 15 amino acids. The germline V gene encodes CDR1 SGHTA and CDR2 FQGNSA. The CDR3 is CASSPQGASNEKLFF. CDR3 sequence (DNA): TGTGCCAGCAGCCCACAGGGGGCTTCTAATGAAAAACTGTTTTTT. The full variable domain, its missing parts supplied by reference TRBV7-2 and TRBJ1-4, is GAGVSQSPSNKVTEKGKDVELRCDPISGHTALYWYRQSLGQGLEFLIYFQGNSAPDKSGLPSDRFSAERTGGSVSTLTIQRTQQEDSAVYLCASSPQGASNEKLFFGSGTQLSVL.

The gene calls are TRBV4-3 and TRBJ2-2; the match to TRBD1 covers 7 bases. Germline lookup yields CDR1 LGHNA and CDR2 YSLEER. The CDR3 runs 16 residues. J lost 4 bases, V lost 0 bases, and 5 bases had no gene match. The CDR3 protein is CASSQDLGGGTGELFF. The CDR3 nucleotides read TGCGCCAGCAGCCAAGATTTAGGGGGCGGCACCGGGGAGCTGTTTTTT.

CDR3 in DNA: TGTGCCAGCGAACAGTCCCAAGAGACCCAGTACTTC. Translating gives CASEQSQETQYF. The chain recombines TRBV28 with TRBJ2-5; no clear D gene. Germline CDR1 and CDR2: MDHEN and SYDVKM. V shed 8 bases and J shed 1 base, with 8 bases lying between them. The CDR3 consists of 12 residues.

The chain is built from TRBV19 and TRBJ2-5; maybe TRBD2 (6 bases). Germline CDR1 is LNHDA and CDR2 is SQIVND (reference sequence). Trimming removed 5 bases at V and 1 base at J, with 11 bases between. The CDR3 runs 14 residues. CDR3 sequence reads: CASSYSGAQETQYF. The DNA for the CDR3 is TGTGCCAGTAGTTATAGCGGCGCCCAAGAGACCCAGTACTTC.